This entry lists 29 T cell receptor beta chains sequenced from one sample in a study of Ad26.COV2.S vaccination and SARS-CoV-2 variants. Noted treatment: roughly 20 received Ad26.COV2.S at low or high dose, single or two shots; 5 received placebo; per-sample allocation not given. On day 63 after the first injection, vaccine and placebo recipients gave samples. Assay used: immunoSEQ multiplex PCR; TCRdb lists only in-frame clones, some missing. The profile covers roughly 320,000 clones, with roughly 84% appearing a single time and about 3.5% taken by the ten largest. Sample: peripheral blood, taken in a trial of Ad26.COV2.S vaccine versus placebo. These receptors originate from a person between 18 and 59 years old who received the Ad26.COV2.S COVID-19 vaccine or a placebo.

J is TRBJ1-5 and V is TRBV7-8; a possible D gene is TRBD1 (5 bases). The V and J ends lost 4 bases and 0 bases respectively, with 13 bases between them. In germline, CDR1 is SGHVS, CDR2 FQNEAQ. This CDR3 is 16 amino acids long. The CDR3 protein is CASSSTGVYSNQPQHF. The CDR3 DNA is TGTGCCAGCAGCTCAACGGGGGTCTATAGCAATCAGCCCCAGCATTTT.

The rearrangement joins TRBV4-2 to TRBJ2-1, with unresolved D. CDR1 is LGHNA and CDR2 is YNFKEQ in the germline V gene. V lost 0 bases to trimming and J lost 4 bases, with 7 bases between them. This CDR3 region has 14 residues. DNA for the CDR3: TGTGCCAGCAGCCAAGAAGGGATATACAATGAGCAGTTCTTC. Translating gives CASSQEGIYNEQFF.

This chain links TRBV6-5 with TRBJ1-6; D is unresolved. CDR3 length equals 14 residues. From germline, CDR1 is MNHEY and CDR2 SVGAGI. The germline V and J ends were trimmed by 2 bases and 7 bases, with 9 bases remaining between them. The CDR3 here is CASSYGPANSPLHF. The DNA of the CDR3 is TGTGCCAGCAGTTACGGCCCCGCGAATTCACCCCTCCACTTT.

The V call is TRBV4-2, the J call TRBJ1-2; 8 positions agree with TRBD1. Trimming cost V 3 bases and J 3 bases; bases outside gene matches: 3. Germline CDR1 and CDR2: LGHNA and YNFKEQ. CDR3 length: 14 residues. CDR3 in DNA: TGTGCCAGCAGCCAGACAGGGGATTACTATGGCTACACCTTC. It specifies CASSQTGDYYGYTF.

This sequence joins TRBV12-3 or TRBV12-4 and TRBJ1-5; TRBD1 matches 10 bases. There are 13 residues in the CDR3. Losses at the gene ends were 6 bases for V and 7 bases for J; bases not matched to a gene: 3. For the CDR3, the DNA is TGTGCCAGCAGAGCGGACAGGGGGCAGCCCCAGCATTTT. Translating it yields CASRADRGQPQHF.

This sequence joins TRBV5-1 and TRBJ2-5; D call uncertain. This CDR3 has 14 residues. Trimming took off 4 bases at V and 5 bases at J, with 15 bases between the two ends. In germline, CDR1 is SGHRS, CDR2 YFSETQ. CDR3 loop: CASSPPGRSETQYF. CDR3 nucleotide sequence: TGCGCCAGCAGCCCCCCGGGCAGGTCGGAGACCCAGTACTTC.

The chain couples TRBV9 to TRBJ1-1; D not certain. The CDR3 runs to 14 residues. V was cut by 1 base and J by 3 bases, with 10 bases left in between. The germline V gene has CDR1 SGDLS and CDR2 YYNGEE. CDR3 in amino acids: CASSVRDRDTEAFF. The CDR3 nucleotides read TGTGCCAGCAGCGTAAGAGACCGGGACACTGAAGCTTTCTTT.

This sequence joins TRBV5-6 and TRBJ1-6; 8 bases match TRBD1. The CDR3 runs 17 residues. Germline lookup yields CDR1 SGHDT and CDR2 YYEEEE. V shed 0 bases and J 2 bases; nucleotides not matched to a gene: 4. The chain's CDR3 is CASSLAGTGAYNSPLHF. The DNA of the CDR3 is TGTGCCAGCAGCTTGGCCGGGACAGGTGCCTATAATTCACCCCTCCACTTT. The whole variable domain, filled in from reference TRBV5-6 and TRBJ1-6, reads DAGVTQSPTHLIKTRGQQVTLRCSPKSGHDTVSWYQQALGQGPQFIFQYYEEEERQRGNFPDRFSGHQFPNYSSELNVNALLLGDSALYLCASSLAGTGAYNSPLHFGNGTRLTVT.

This clone was detected a few times. The chain is built from TRBV4-2 and TRBJ2-6; no firm D call. The germline V and J ends were trimmed by 2 bases and 2 bases, with 10 bases remaining between them. The CDR3 loop spans 16 amino acids. Germline-derived CDR1 and CDR2 are LGHNA and YNFKEQ. The CDR3 DNA follows: TGTGCCAGCAGCCAAATTCCCACGGCTGGGGCCAACGTCCTGACTTTC. This translates into CASSQIPTAGANVLTF.

The chain combines TRBV11-2 with TRBJ1-1, with 8 bases matching TRBD1. Germline V gene sequence: CDR1 SGHAT, CDR2 FQNNGV. The CDR3 has 14 amino acids. J was trimmed by 5 bases and V by 5 bases; bases with no gene match: 7. CDR3 DNA: TGTGCCAGCAGCGTCGACAGGGGAGGAACTGAAGCTTTCTTT. This encodes CASSVDRGGTEAFF.

This chain links TRBV27 with TRBJ1-6, with TRBD1 matching over 8 bases. J lost 8 bases, V lost 1 base, and 4 bases had no gene match. This CDR3 is built from 15 residues. CDR1 and CDR2 (germline): MNHEY, SMNVEV (reference sequence). This CDR3 is CASSLWDRRYSPLHF. CDR3 coding DNA: TGTGCCAGCAGTTTATGGGACAGGAGGTATTCACCCCTCCACTTT.

This clone has only one observation. Germline is not matched at one junction end, which may reflect a read error. The chain recombines TRBV28 with TRBJ2-7; weak D call: TRBD1 (6 bases). Germline CDR1 MDHEN, CDR2 SYDVKM. This CDR3 spans 13 amino acids. CDR3 sequence (DNA): TGTGCCAGCAGGTTATCTCCACAGGGCGAGCAGTACTTC. This codes for CASRLSPQGEQYF.

The chain links TRBV24-1 to TRBJ2-1; D tentatively fits TRBD1 or TRBD2 (6 bases each). This CDR3 comprises 14 residues. Germline CDR1 reads KGHDR; CDR2 reads SFDVKD. Trimming left V 5 bases short and J 3 bases short, with 10 bases between. The CDR3 loop is CATSVGGGYNEQFF. The DNA for the CDR3 is TGTGCCACCAGTGTGGGGGGCGGCTACAATGAGCAGTTCTTC.

V gene TRBV14 combines with J gene TRBJ1-4, with 8 positions matching TRBD1. Germline V lookup: CDR1 SGHDN, CDR2 FVKESK. V trimming: 3 bases; J trimming: 5 bases; junction bases outside the gene matches: 8. This CDR3 region has 16 residues. CDR3 coding DNA: TGTGCCAGCAGCCATTCCATGGGGACAGGCAATGAAAAACTGTTTTTT. Translated, it gives CASSHSMGTGNEKLFF. Using reference TRBV14 and TRBJ1-4 for the parts outside the CDR3, the full variable domain is EAGVTQFPSHSVIEKGQTVTLRCDPISGHDNLYWYRRVMGKEIKFLLHFVKESKQDESGMPNNRFLAERTGGTYSTLKVQPAELEDSGVYFCASSHSMGTGNEKLFFGSGTQLSVL.

The chain combines TRBV9 with TRBJ1-1; possible D gene TRBD1, 5 bases. This CDR3 comprises 15 residues. V was cut by 4 bases and J by 1 base, with 14 bases left in between. Germline V gene data show CDR1 as SGDLS and CDR2 as YYNGEE. CDR3 sequence: CASSPRGGQNTEAFF. The CDR3 DNA reads TGTGCCAGCAGCCCGCGAGGAGGACAGAACACTGAAGCTTTCTTT.

This sequence joins TRBV7-9 and TRBJ1-1, with D unresolved. Germline V gene sequence: CDR1 SEHNR, CDR2 FQNEAQ (reference sequence). Trimming removed 0 bases at V and 1 base at J, with 6 bases between. CDR3 length: 14 residues. CDR3 sequence reads: CASSLAPRNTEAFF. CDR3 sequence (DNA): TGTGCCAGCAGCTTAGCACCGAGGAACACTGAAGCTTTCTTT.

The V gene is TRBV28, the J gene TRBJ2-1; a possible D gene is TRBD2 (7 bases). V shed 5 bases and J shed 5 bases, with 22 bases lying between them. The CDR3 consists of 17 residues. Germline V CDR1 and CDR2: MDHEN, SYDVKM. The CDR3 bases are TGTGCCAGCAGTGTTTACGGGGGGCTAACCGGGGACAATGAGCAGTTCTTC. It is translated as CASSVYGGLTGDNEQFF.

V and J are TRBV4-2 and TRBJ1-4, with D perhaps matching TRBD1 (5 bases). The CDR3 length is 15 residues. From germline, CDR1 is LGHNA and CDR2 YNFKEQ. Trimming took off 1 base at V and 3 bases at J, with 9 bases between the two ends. In nucleotides, the CDR3 is TGTGCCAGCAGCCAAGTACAGGATTCTAATGAAAAACTGTTTTTT. It encodes CASSQVQDSNEKLFF.

The chain uses TRBV2 and TRBJ1-6; D gene uncertain. The V gene lost 6 bases and the J gene lost 9 bases, with 18 bases spanning the gap. This CDR3 region has 15 residues. In germline, CDR1 is SNHLY, CDR2 FYNNEI. The CDR3 sequence is CASRARGQQSSPLHF. The CDR3 DNA follows: TGTGCCAGCAGGGCCCGAGGGCAGCAGTCTTCACCCCTCCACTTT.

The CDR3 coding sequence is TGTGCCAGCTTTTGGCAGGAGGGGCTAAAAGCTTTCTTT. It specifies CASFWQEGLKAFF. The J gene is TRBJ1-1, the V gene TRBV28; a possible D gene is TRBD1 (5 bases). Germline values: CDR1 MDHEN, CDR2 SYDVKM. Trimming shortened V by 8 bases and J by 9 bases, and 19 bases separated the two germline ends. This CDR3 is 13 amino acids long.

As to this clone: Other DNA sequences in this sample translate to the same CDR3. This chain connects TRBV11-2 to TRBJ2-3; D is unresolved. The CDR3 extends over 12 amino acids. Trimming removed 5 bases at V and 0 bases at J, with 3 bases between. From germline, CDR1 is SGHAT and CDR2 FQNNGV. CDR3 residues: CASSPSTDTQYF. DNA for the CDR3: TGTGCCAGCAGCCCAAGCACAGATACGCAGTATTTT.

CDR3 loop: CASSPDSPVNYGYTF. The CDR3 DNA reads as TGTGCCAGCTCACCCGACAGCCCAGTCAACTATGGCTACACCTTC. This chain connects TRBV18 to TRBJ1-2, with D maybe TRBD1 (5 bases). The germline CDR1 and CDR2 sequences are KGHSH and LQKENI. The CDR3 covers 15 residues. V was cut by 3 bases and J by 2 bases, with 13 bases left in between.

The rearrangement uses TRBV5-4 and TRBJ1-1, with 10 bases aligning to TRBD1. V lost 4 bases and J lost 4; bases outside the gene matches: 4. This CDR3 has 14 amino acids. Germline values: CDR1 SGHNT, CDR2 YYREEE (reference sequence). This chain's CDR3 is CASSDRDRGTEAFF. The CDR3 DNA is TGTGCCAGCAGCGACCGGGACAGGGGCACTGAAGCTTTCTTT.

The table lists this clone with a count of one. The rearrangement links TRBV30 to TRBJ2-7; D remains unclear. The CDR3 contains 13 residues. CDR1 GTSNPN and CDR2 SVGIG come from the germline V gene (reference sequence). V was trimmed by 0 bases and J by 8 bases, leaving 14 bases between them. The CDR3: CAWSVLDLVKQYF. CDR3 in DNA: TGTGCCTGGAGTGTACTGGACCTTGTGAAGCAGTACTTC.

The chain links TRBV9 to TRBJ1-1; 9 nucleotides agree with TRBD1. Germline CDR1 reads SGDLS; CDR2 reads YYNGEE. Trimming removed 0 bases from V and 1 base from J; junction bases left unmatched: 13. The CDR3 is 19 residues long. CDR3 region: CASSVASGTGSAKNTEAFF. In nucleotides, the CDR3 is TGTGCCAGCAGCGTAGCTTCCGGGACAGGGTCAGCCAAGAACACTGAAGCTTTCTTT.

The chain carries TRBV7-9 and TRBJ1-1; 9 bases align to TRBD1. Germline CDR1 reads SEHNR; CDR2 reads FQNEAQ (reference sequence). V shed 2 bases and J 1 base; nucleotides not matched to a gene: 5. The CDR3 contains 16 residues. The CDR3 spells CASSLTGGAGNTEAFF. CDR3 nucleotides: TGTGCCAGCAGCTTAACAGGGGGCGCAGGGAACACTGAAGCTTTCTTT.

V is TRBV6-5 and J is TRBJ1-2; no reliable D call. The CDR3 totals 11 residues. CDR1 and CDR2 from the germline V gene are MNHEY and SVGAGI. V was clipped by 2 bases and J by 14 bases, with 12 bases between them. CDR3 amino acids: CASSYVGGETF. In DNA form, the CDR3 reads TGTGCCAGCAGTTACGTGGGTGGCGAGACCTTC.

The chain recombines TRBV14 with TRBJ2-5, with 13 bases that match TRBD2. The CDR3 sequence is 16 residues long. J was trimmed by 4 bases and V by 5 bases; bases with no gene match: 7. Germline assignment: CDR1 SGHDN and CDR2 FVKESK. The CDR3 nucleotides read TGTGCCAGCAGCGTGGGACTAGCGGGGTCCCGAGAGACCCAGTACTTC. Translation gives CASSVGLAGSRETQYF.

The rearrangement links TRBV30 to TRBJ1-4, with 7 nucleotides matching TRBD1. Germline CDR1 and CDR2: GTSNPN and SVGIG (reference sequence). The J segment lost 8 bases and the V segment lost 0 bases, leaving 15 bases of the junction unmatched. This CDR3 spans 17 amino acids. CDR3 coding DNA: TGTGCCTGGAGTGTACATTCAAGGGGACAGAGGTTGGAAAAACTGTTTTTT. Protein product: CAWSVHSRGQRLEKLFF.